These 32 T cell receptor beta chains came from one sample sequenced in a study of T-cell memory formation after mild COVID-19. TCRdb redid the calling of the 5' RACE reads with MiXCR, one entry per CDR3 protein. Counted here are about 350,000 distinct CDR3 sequences, approximately 14% occurring once; the ten biggest clones make up roughly 20%. The sample was PBMCs or a T cell subset sorted from them (not recorded which). The receptors shown here come from a man younger than 30 who had mild COVID-19 (a few samples of this study predate the infection). Cell type and time point are not known.

V usage is TRBV27 and J usage is TRBJ2-2; D gene unclear. V shed 1 base and J shed 5 bases, with 14 bases lying between them. CDR1 MNHEY and CDR2 SMNVEV come from the germline V gene (reference sequence). CDR3 length: 16 residues. CDR3 amino acids: CASSLWAGSATGELFF. CDR3 coding DNA: TGTGCCAGCAGTTTATGGGCTGGTTCGGCAACCGGGGAGCTGTTTTTT.

This clonotype was seen more than once but under ten times. The chain combines TRBV12-3 or TRBV12-4 with TRBJ1-4; a weak D match, TRBD1 (5 bases). The V and J ends lost 6 bases and 5 bases respectively, with 13 bases between them. The CDR3 sequence is 14 residues long. The CDR3 sequence: CASRPRDGNEKLFF. The CDR3 bases are TGTGCCAGCAGGCCCCGGGACGGGAATGAAAAACTGTTTTTT.

In this sample, this clonotype turned up many times. The chain employs TRBV6-6 and TRBJ1-1, with TRBD1 identical over 7 bases. CDR3 size: 17 residues. The V gene end was trimmed by 6 bases and the J gene end by 6 bases; junction bases not matched to a gene: 19. CDR1 MNHNY and CDR2 SVGAGI come from the germline V gene (reference sequence). The CDR3 sequence is CASSRIPDPLGTAEAFF. In DNA, the CDR3 is TGTGCCAGCAGCCGGATCCCCGACCCCCTGGGGACAGCTGAAGCTTTCTTT.

The V and J genes are TRBV5-1 and TRBJ2-5; a weak D match, TRBD2 (5 bases). The CDR3 is 13 amino acids. Trimming left V 6 bases short and J 5 bases short, with 14 bases between. Germline lookup yields CDR1 SGHRS and CDR2 YFSETQ. This chain's CDR3 is CASNPRTGETQYF. In DNA, the CDR3 is TGCGCCAGCAACCCGAGGACTGGCGAGACCCAGTACTTC.

The rearrangement joins TRBV29-1 to TRBJ2-7; D is undetermined. Between the trimmed V and J ends, which lost 6 bases and 1 base, there was a span of 13 bases. In germline, CDR1 is SQVTM, CDR2 ANQGSEA. CDR3 length: 13 amino acids. CDR3 sequence (DNA): TGCAGCGTATATGTGGGTTCTTCCTACGAGCAGTACTTC. It codes for CSVYVGSSYEQYF.

This clonotype has just a few counts. The chain couples TRBV5-1 to TRBJ2-7, with 9 bases aligning to TRBD1. Trimming removed 4 bases from V and 3 bases from J; junction bases left unmatched: 8. Germline CDR1 and CDR2: SGHRS and YFSETQ. The CDR3 covers 15 residues. CDR3 DNA sequence: TGCGCCAGCAGCCTTACAGGGGGCGGATACTACGAGCAGTACTTC. The encoded protein is CASSLTGGGYYEQYF.

This clonotype turned up a few times. The chain uses TRBV14 and TRBJ2-3; possibly TRBD2 for D (6 bases). Germline CDR1 reads SGHDN; CDR2 reads FVKESK. This CDR3 contains 16 residues. V lost 0 bases to trimming and J lost 0 bases, with 10 bases between them. CDR3 loop: CASSQDSGSSTDTQYF. The DNA for the CDR3 is TGTGCCAGCAGCCAAGATAGCGGATCTAGCACAGATACGCAGTATTTT.

This clonotype was seen more than once but under ten times. The gene calls are TRBV5-1 and TRBJ1-1; D is unclear. Trimming stripped 1 base from V and 5 bases from J, with 12 bases between. CDR1 and CDR2 from the germline V gene are SGHRS and YFSETQ. The CDR3 is 14 residues long. The CDR3 sequence is CASSLNGESTEAFF. CDR3 sequence (DNA): TGCGCCAGCAGCTTGAACGGCGAGAGTACTGAAGCTTTCTTT.

This clonotype has more than one count but fewer than ten. The J gene is TRBJ1-2, the V gene TRBV7-2; D gene ambiguous. The V end was cut by 2 bases, the J end by 6 bases, with 7 bases between. Germline CDR1 reads SGHTA; CDR2 reads FQGNSA. The CDR3 extends over 12 amino acids. As DNA, the CDR3 is TGTGCCAGCAGCTTAATCACGGATGGCTACACCTTC. Protein sequence: CASSLITDGYTF.

This clonotype was seen repeatedly, ten times or more. The chain employs TRBV5-1 and TRBJ2-3, with D possibly being TRBD2 (7 bases). Trimming left V 0 bases short and J 2 bases short, with 13 bases between. Germline V gene sequence: CDR1 SGHRS, CDR2 YFSETQ. This CDR3 comprises 16 residues. CDR3: CASSLERGAFTDTQYF. CDR3 bases: TGCGCCAGCAGCTTGGAACGGGGGGCCTTCACAGATACGCAGTATTTT. Combining the CDR3 with reference TRBV5-1 and TRBJ2-3 gives the whole variable domain KAGVTQTPRYLIKTRGQQVTLSCSPISGHRSVSWYQQTPGQGLQFLFEYFSETQRNKGNFPGRFSGRQFSNSRSEMNVSTLELGDSALYLCASSLERGAFTDTQYFGPGTRLTVL.

On this clonotype: A junction end diverges from the germline sequence, so it may reflect a read error. The chain couples TRBV20-1 to TRBJ1-2, with D perhaps TRBD1 (6 bases). The CDR3 spans 13 residues. Germline V gives CDR1 DFQATT, CDR2 SNEGSKA (reference sequence). This CDR3 reads CSAETKTDRQYRF. The CDR3 bases are TGCAGTGCCGAAACGAAAACCGACAGGCAATACCGCTTC.

V usage is TRBV2 and J usage is TRBJ2-1; D may be TRBD2 (5 bases). CDR3 length: 13 amino acids. Trimming removed 2 bases from V and 9 bases from J, with 11 bases in between. CDR1 SNHLY and CDR2 FYNNEI come from the germline V gene. CDR3 sequence: CASSEPKGSEQFF. The CDR3 DNA reads as TGTGCCAGCAGTGAACCCAAAGGGAGTGAGCAGTTCTTC.

This clonotype has a handful of counts. The J gene is TRBJ1-5, the V gene TRBV5-1; possible D gene TRBD1, 5 bases. V lost 5 bases to trimming and J lost 0 bases, with 12 bases between them. CDR1 is SGHRS and CDR2 is YFSETQ in the germline V gene. CDR3 size: 15 residues. CDR3 protein: CASRVGGTSNQPQHF. DNA of the CDR3: TGCGCCAGCAGGGTGGGGGGTACTAGCAATCAGCCCCAGCATTTT.

This clonotype occurred a few times. This chain connects TRBV19 to TRBJ2-5; 9 bases are shared with TRBD1. This CDR3 spans 15 amino acids. The ends lost 3 bases at V and 5 bases at J; junction bases unmatched: 7. CDR1 and CDR2 (germline): LNHDA, SQIVND (reference sequence). Written as DNA, the CDR3 is TGTGCCAGTAGTATGGCGGGACAGGGAGGGGAGACCCAGTACTTC. It translates to CASSMAGQGGETQYF.

This clonotype was seen ten or more times. V is TRBV12-3 or TRBV12-4 and J is TRBJ2-3, with D perhaps TRBD2 (5 bases). Between the trimmed V and J ends, which lost 5 bases and 7 bases, there was a span of 13 bases. The CDR3 loop spans 13 amino acids. CDR3: CASSLLLAHTQYF. The DNA for the CDR3 is TGTGCCAGCAGTCTCCTCCTAGCTCATACGCAGTATTTT.

This clonotype was found a few times. This chain uses TRBV12-3 or TRBV12-4 with TRBJ1-2; D not certain. The V and J ends lost 3 bases and 4 bases respectively, with 3 bases between them. The CDR3 has 11 amino acids. The CDR3 loop is CASSFFYGYTF. The DNA of the CDR3 is TGTGCCAGCAGTTTTTTCTATGGCTACACCTTC.

This clonotype was counted at least ten times. The chain recombines TRBV4-2 with TRBJ2-7, with D unresolved. CDR1 and CDR2 (germline): LGHNA, YNFKEQ. V dropped 0 bases and J dropped 2 bases, with 11 bases sitting between them. The CDR3 runs to 15 residues. The CDR3 DNA reads as TGTGCCAGCAGCCAAGATCGGCGGACCCCCTACGAGCAGTACTTC. This codes for CASSQDRRTPYEQYF.

This clonotype was seen at least ten times. The rearrangement links TRBV5-1 to TRBJ2-5; no definite D call. Germline V gives CDR1 SGHRS, CDR2 YFSETQ. The length of the CDR3 is 14 residues. V shed 4 bases and J shed 2 bases, with 12 bases lying between them. The CDR3, as DNA: TGCGCCAGCAGCCCATATTTTCCGCAAGAGACCCAGTACTTC. It specifies CASSPYFPQETQYF.

This clonotype was recorded a few times. The CDR3 bases are TGTGCCAGTAGATCCGTCGGGGGGCGAAGCAATCAGCCCCAGCATTTT. Translating gives CASRSVGGRSNQPQHF. This rearrangement joins TRBV19 to TRBJ1-5; D possibly corresponds to TRBD1 (6 bases). V was cut by 6 bases and J by 1 base, with 16 bases left in between. CDR1 is LNHDA, CDR2 SQIVND, per germline (reference sequence). The CDR3 consists of 16 residues.

The V gene is TRBV7-9, the J gene TRBJ1-1; the match to TRBD1 covers 10 bases. V lost 0 bases and J lost 4; bases outside the gene matches: 11. Germline V gene sequence: CDR1 SEHNR, CDR2 FQNEAQ (reference sequence). This CDR3 contains 18 residues. DNA for the CDR3: TGTGCCAGCAGCTTAGCTTTGTTCGGACAGGGGGAGAGCACTGAAGCTTTCTTT. This codes for CASSLALFGQGESTEAFF.

This clonotype was seen more than once but under ten times. The chain carries TRBV2 and TRBJ2-5; TRBD2 matches 7 bases. The ends lost 9 bases at V and 4 bases at J; junction bases unmatched: 11. The CDR3 length is 14 residues. From germline, CDR1 is SNHLY and CDR2 FYNNEI. The CDR3 nucleotides read TGTGCCAGGTCGGGCCCCGGCGGGGGAGAGACCCAGTACTTC. This gives the protein CARSGPGGGETQYF.

The sample holds a few counts of this clonotype. J is TRBJ2-7 and V is TRBV6-2 or TRBV6-3; 9 positions agree with TRBD1. V was clipped by 4 bases and J by 6 bases; unmatched bases: 13. Germline V lookup: CDR1 MNHEY, CDR2 SVGEGT. This CDR3 has 16 residues. DNA of the CDR3: TGTGCCAGCAGTTCCAATGCCGGGACAGGGTCGGTCGAGCAGTACTTC. Encoded protein: CASSSNAGTGSVEQYF.

The chain employs TRBV10-3 and TRBJ2-3; TRBD2 matches 8 bases. In germline, CDR1 is ENHRY, CDR2 SYGVKD. The CDR3 is 13 residues long. With V trimmed by 7 bases and J by 5 bases, 5 bases remained unmatched. For the CDR3, the DNA is TGTGCCATCAACGAGGCGGGGGGAGATACGCAGTATTTT. Its translation: CAINEAGGDTQYF.

This clonotype occurred a few times. V is TRBV19 and J is TRBJ1-5, with D unclear. The CDR3 loop spans 16 amino acids. V dropped 6 bases and J dropped 0 bases, with 15 bases sitting between them. Germline assignment: CDR1 LNHDA and CDR2 SQIVND (reference sequence). The CDR3 DNA reads TGTGCCAGTAGGAACCTGACACCGTATAGCAATCAGCCCCAGCATTTT. Translated: CASRNLTPYSNQPQHF.

The chain is built from TRBV6-4 and TRBJ1-1; TRBD1 is a possible D gene (5 bases). Trimming shortened V by 0 bases and J by 6 bases, and 11 bases separated the two germline ends. CDR1 and CDR2 (germline): MRHNA, SNTAGT. This CDR3 is 14 amino acids long. Written as DNA, the CDR3 is TGTGCCAGCAGTGACTCCCCAGGGCAGTCTGAAGCTTTCTTT. Translated: CASSDSPGQSEAFF.

Only a few counts were recorded for this clonotype. The gene calls are TRBV27 and TRBJ2-7; possibly TRBD1 for D (5 bases). V gave up 0 bases and J gave up 3 bases, with 12 bases separating them. Per the germline V gene, CDR1 is MNHEY and CDR2 is SMNVEV (reference sequence). The CDR3 consists of 15 residues. CDR3 residues: CASSLSARAHYEQYF. CDR3 coding DNA: TGTGCCAGCAGTTTATCCGCCAGGGCACACTACGAGCAGTACTTC.

CDR3 DNA sequence: TGTGCCAGTGGACTCTACAATGAGCAGTTCTTC. The encoded protein is CASGLYNEQFF. The chain employs TRBV6-2 or TRBV6-3 and TRBJ2-1, with D possibly matching TRBD2 (5 bases). Trimming removed 9 bases at V and 3 bases at J, with 6 bases between. Germline V gene lookup returns CDR1 MNHEY and CDR2 SVGEGT. This CDR3 is built from 11 residues.

The chain links TRBV12-3 or TRBV12-4 to TRBJ1-1; the match to TRBD1 covers 7 bases. The CDR3 contains 14 residues. Germline trimming cut 5 bases from V and 5 bases from J; bases unmatched to any gene: 8. The CDR3 region has the DNA TGTGCCAGCAGTAAGCGACAGGGAGGAACTGAAGCTTTCTTT. Translation gives CASSKRQGGTEAFF.

The chain couples TRBV3-1 to TRBJ1-1; the D is unclear. V was shortened by 3 bases and J by 3 bases, with 5 bases between the two germline ends. From germline, CDR1 is LGHDT and CDR2 YNNKEL (reference sequence). This CDR3 comprises 12 residues. CDR3 in amino acids: CASSHPDTEAFF. The DNA for the CDR3 is TGTGCCAGCAGCCATCCGGACACTGAAGCTTTCTTT.

This clonotype was seen a handful of times. The CDR3 reads CASSQETTGAYNEQFF. The CDR3 region has the DNA TGTGCCAGCAGCCAAGAAACCACGGGGGCGTACAATGAGCAGTTCTTC. The rearrangement uses TRBV4-2 and TRBJ2-1; tentatively, D is TRBD1 or TRBD2 (6 bases each). Germline CDR1 LGHNA, CDR2 YNFKEQ. V lost 0 bases and J 4 bases, leaving 13 bases between the germline ends. This CDR3 is 16 amino acids long.

J is TRBJ2-1 and V is TRBV4-1; 9 positions match TRBD2. The CDR3 has 17 residues. The germline CDR1 and CDR2 sequences are MGHRA and YSYEKL. The V gene end was trimmed by 0 bases and the J gene end by 5 bases; junction bases not matched to a gene: 8. The DNA for the CDR3 is TGCGCCAGCAGCCAAGAAGCGGGGGGTTCCTTCCACAATGAGCAGTTCTTC. It is translated as CASSQEAGGSFHNEQFF.

The rearrangement uses TRBV13 and TRBJ2-1; maybe TRBD1 (7 bases). This CDR3 has 16 residues. The V gene's germline CDR1 is PRHDT and CDR2 FYEKMQ (reference sequence). V gave up 4 bases and J gave up 6 bases, with 19 bases separating them. As DNA, the CDR3 is TGTGCCAGCAGCTCCAGGTGGCAGGGGGGCCCCAATGAGCAGTTCTTC. This gives the protein CASSSRWQGGPNEQFF.